A selection of T cell receptor beta chains follows, all from one sample in a study of memory CD4+ T cells and cytomegalovirus serostatus. Profiled with immunoSEQ multiplex PCR; TCRdb holds only in-frame clones, not every one. The sample comprises roughly 48,000 clones, around 83% of which are singletons, and 2% rests with the top ten. Material for sequencing was memory CD4+ T cells from blood. The receptors originated from an adult in good health and CMV-seropositive. The CDR3 runs from the conserved cysteine through the conserved F or W. The D gene is left open where the match is weak. Rows give clone size only sometimes, using once, few, many, or a class for an expanded clone.

-	TRBV29-1	-	TRBJ2-6	TGCAGCGTAACAGGAACCTCTGGGGCCAACGTCCTGACTTTC	CSVTGTSGANVLTF
-	TRBV19	once	TRBJ2-7	TGTGCCAGTAGTATAGCGGGGGCGGCCGAGCAGTACTTC	CASSIAGAAEQYF
TRBD1	TRBV10-3	-	TRBJ2-7	TGTGCCACCACCGGACAGGGTATCAACGAGCAGTACTTC	CATTGQGINEQYF
-	TRBV2	-	TRBJ1-2	TGTGCCAGCCAGCTGGCGGGGTATAACTATGGCTACACCTTC	CASQLAGYNYGYTF
-	TRBV28	few	TRBJ2-3	TGTGCCAGCAGTTTCGGAGGAACGTCTAGCACAGATACGCAGTATTTT	CASSFGGTSSTDTQYF
-	TRBV5-3	-	TRBJ1-5	TGTGCCAGCAGGACGGTTTTAAATCAGCCCCAGCATTTT	CASRTVLNQPQHF
TRBD1	TRBV4-1	-	TRBJ2-3	TGCGCCAGCAGCCAAAGGGCAGGGGGATACACAGATACGCAGTATTTT	CASSQRAGGYTDTQYF
TRBD2	TRBV7-2	-	TRBJ2-1	TGTGCCAGCAGCTTTACTAGCGGCAATGAGCAGTTCTTC	CASSFTSGNEQFF
-	TRBV11-2	once	TRBJ2-1	TGTGCCAGCAGCCCGGCTGCGGCCAGGGGGGTCTTC	CASSPAAARGVF
TRBD1	TRBV7-9	few	TRBJ1-2	TGTGCCAGCAGCAAGGACAGGGCGAACTATGGCTACACCTTC	CASSKDRANYGYTF
-	TRBV28	-	TRBJ2-1	TGTGCCAGCAGTTTCCCCTGGGGTACTGAGCAGTTCTTC	CASSFPWGTEQFF
TRBD1	TRBV6-1	-	TRBJ2-3	TGTGCCAGCAGCCAGGACAGGGGGCAAACAGATACGCAGTATTTT	CASSQDRGQTDTQYF
-	TRBV7-9	-	TRBJ1-2	TGTGCCAGCAGTCCCTCCGATCCAGTCGGCGGCTACACCTTC	CASSPSDPVGGYTF
TRBD2	TRBV6-1	-	TRBJ2-3	TGTGCCAGCAGTGAGGGGGGGAACACAGATACGCAGTATTTT	CASSEGGNTDTQYF
-	TRBV7-9	-	TRBJ2-2	TGTGCCAGCAGCTTAGGAGCCTCCACCGGGGAGCTGTTTTTT	CASSLGASTGELFF
TRBD1	TRBV9	-	TRBJ1-2	TGTGCCAGCAGCCCCGGACAGGGGAACTATGGCTACACCTTC	CASSPGQGNYGYTF
-	TRBV28	-	TRBJ1-1	TGTGCCAGCAGCGCTGGGGGGATTGATTCGAACACTGAAGCTTTCTTT	CASSAGGIDSNTEAFF
TRBD2	TRBV11-2	-	TRBJ2-1	TGTGCCAGCAGCCCGACCCCACTAGCGGGAGGGAAAAATGAGCAGTTCTTC	CASSPTPLAGGKNEQFF
TRBD1	TRBV28	-	TRBJ1-5	TGTGCCAGCAGGTCGGGACAGAGGAGCAATCAGCCCCAGCATTTT	CASRSGQRSNQPQHF
-	TRBV28	-	TRBJ2-7	TGTGCCAGCATCACCTCCGGCGGGAAATCCTACGAGCAGTACTTC	CASITSGGKSYEQYF
TRBD1	TRBV9	-	TRBJ1-1	TGTGCCAGCACCCCGGGACAGGGGAACACTGAAGCTTTCTTT	CASTPGQGNTEAFF
TRBD1	TRBV11-2	-	TRBJ1-3	TGTGCCAGCAGCTTAGGCCGCGGGACAGAAGCCTCTGGAAACACCATATATTTT	CASSLGRGTEASGNTIYF
-	TRBV11-2	-	TRBJ1-3	TGTGCCAGCAGCTTAGATCTCCGACGGGGTGGAAACACCATATATTTT	CASSLDLRRGGNTIYF
-	TRBV16	-	TRBJ1-5	TGTGCCAGCAGCCAATCGGGGACACAAAATCAGCCCCAGCATTTT	CASSQSGTQNQPQHF
TRBD1	TRBV7-2	-	TRBJ1-6	TGTGCCAGCAGCGGATACAGGGGCCCTAATTCACCCCTCCACTTT	CASSGYRGPNSPLHF
TRBD1	TRBV18	-	TRBJ2-3	TGTGCCAGCTCACAAAGGACAGGGGGCACAGATACGCAGTATTTT	CASSQRTGGTDTQYF
TRBD2	TRBV18	-	TRBJ2-7	TGTGCCAGCTCACGGGGGACTAGCGGTGCCTACGAGCAGTACTTC	CASSRGTSGAYEQYF
-	TRBV6-5	-	TRBJ2-2	TGTGCCAGCCAGGGGCGACGGGGCACCGGGGAGCTGTTTTTT	CASQGRRGTGELFF
-	TRBV7-2	-	TRBJ2-1	TGTGCCAGCAGCTTAGGGGTGGACTCCTACAATGAGCAGTTCTTC	CASSLGVDSYNEQFF
TRBD1	TRBV7-8	-	TRBJ2-5	TGTGCCAGCAGCTCCGGGACAGGGAAAGAGACCCAGTACTTC	CASSSGTGKETQYF
TRBD1	TRBV27	-	TRBJ1-1	TGTGCCAGCAGTTCCCCCAGGGGGGCCAACACTGAAGCTTTCTTT	CASSSPRGANTEAFF
-	TRBV2	few	TRBJ1-5	TGTGCCAGCAGTGTCCGGAGCAATCAGCCCCAGCATTTT	CASSVRSNQPQHF
TRBD1	TRBV7-2	-	TRBJ2-7	TGTGCCAGCAGTCCCGGGGCGACAGGGGGCGAGCAGTACTTC	CASSPGATGGEQYF
-	TRBV18	-	TRBJ2-2	TGTGCCAGCTCACCACCGGGCCAGGGAAGGACCGGGGAGCTGTTTTTT	CASSPPGQGRTGELFF
-	TRBV18	-	TRBJ1-2	TGTGCCAGCTCACCAACCAGGGGAGCTAACTATGGCTACACCTTC	CASSPTRGANYGYTF
-	TRBV7-7	-	TRBJ2-7	TGTGCTAGCAGCTTTTTGGAGCATACCGAGCAGTACTTC	CASSFLEHTEQYF
-	TRBV6-5	-	TRBJ2-1	TGTGCCAGCAGGGGGTCAGGAAACAATGAGCAGTTCTTC	CASRGSGNNEQFF
TRBD1	TRBV7-2	-	TRBJ2-2	TGTGCCAGCAGCTCTCGGACAGGGCGAACCGGGGAGCTGTTTTTT	CASSSRTGRTGELFF
-	TRBV9	-	TRBJ2-2	TGTGCCAGCAGCGATCCAGGCTCTTACACCGGGGAGCTGTTTTTT	CASSDPGSYTGELFF
-	TRBV7-3	-	TRBJ2-2	TGTGCCAGCAGCCCGCGGGCAGGGGCGGTGACCGGGGAGCTGTTTTTT	CASSPRAGAVTGELFF
TRBD1	TRBV6-1	-	TRBJ2-1	TGTGCCAGCAGTAACAGGGGAGTCGGGAATGAGCAGTTCTTC	CASSNRGVGNEQFF
TRBD1	TRBV9	-	TRBJ2-2	TGTGCCAGCAGCGTTAGAGACAGGGCTCGGAACACCGGGGAGCTGTTTTTT	CASSVRDRARNTGELFF